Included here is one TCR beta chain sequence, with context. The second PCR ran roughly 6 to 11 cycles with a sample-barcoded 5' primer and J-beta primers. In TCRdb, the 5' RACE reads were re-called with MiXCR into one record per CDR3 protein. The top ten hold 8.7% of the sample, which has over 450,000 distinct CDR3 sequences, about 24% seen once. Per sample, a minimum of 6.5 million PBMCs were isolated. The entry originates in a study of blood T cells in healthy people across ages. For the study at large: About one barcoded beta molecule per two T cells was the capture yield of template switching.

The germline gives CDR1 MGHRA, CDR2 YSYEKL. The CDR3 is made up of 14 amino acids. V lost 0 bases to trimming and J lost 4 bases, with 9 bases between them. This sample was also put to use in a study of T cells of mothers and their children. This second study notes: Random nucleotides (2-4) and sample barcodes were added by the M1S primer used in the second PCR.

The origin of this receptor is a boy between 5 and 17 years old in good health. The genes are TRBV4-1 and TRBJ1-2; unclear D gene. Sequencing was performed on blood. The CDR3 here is CASSQESGSYGYTF. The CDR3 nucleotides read TGCGCCAGCAGCCAAGAATCCGGGTCCTATGGCTACACCTTC.